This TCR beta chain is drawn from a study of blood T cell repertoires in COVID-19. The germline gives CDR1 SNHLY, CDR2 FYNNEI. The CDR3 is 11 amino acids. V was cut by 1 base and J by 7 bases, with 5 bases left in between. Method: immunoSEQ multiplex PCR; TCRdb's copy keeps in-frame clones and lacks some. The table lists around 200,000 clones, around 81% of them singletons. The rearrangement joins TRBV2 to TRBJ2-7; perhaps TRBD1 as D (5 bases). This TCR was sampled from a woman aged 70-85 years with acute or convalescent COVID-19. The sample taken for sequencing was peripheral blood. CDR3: CASSEEGEQYF. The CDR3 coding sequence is TGTGCCAGCAGTGAAGAGGGGGAGCAGTACTTC.